This TCR beta chain was sequenced for a study of identical twins. Comment on this clonotype: The target antigen is unknown.

Findings and caveats of the study: Beta clonotypes that were abundant in cord blood contained fewer insertions, a pattern absent from memory repertoires. The study based its conclusions on cross-sectional statistical analysis and did not follow the same donors. One should note that invariant MAIT and iNKT cells could partly confound zero-insertion analyses.

Trimming left V 0 bases short and J 5 bases short, with 10 bases between. The CDR3 is 14 amino acids. Germline V gives CDR1 SGHDN, CDR2 FVKESK. MiXCR, run by TCRdb on the 5' RACE reads, gives a single entry per CDR3 protein. The table includes about 290,000 distinct CDR3 sequences, roughly 9.8% detected once. This same sample was also part of a study on yellow fever vaccine responses in identical twins.

The TCR was taken from a woman under 30 in good health. The material sequenced was CD8+ T cells sorted from blood. The chain combines TRBV14 with TRBJ1-2; a weak D match, TRBD1 (5 bases). As DNA, the CDR3 is TGTGCCAGCAGCCAAGATGGGGGATGGTATGGCTACACCTTC. Its protein product is CASSQDGGWYGYTF.